This TCR beta chain was recorded in a study of CD8 T cells in ankylosing spondylitis. Findings and caveats of the study: Disease-linked clones, CD8+, were relatively rare in peripheral blood. Among TCR beta sequences, a motif of 7 to 9 highly homologous variants appeared characteristic of ankylosing spondylitis blood. Clones linked to disease were reported to show significant enrichment in matched ankylosing spondylitis synovial fluid. Earlier reports found some motif variants in synovial fluid and blood in reactive arthritis.

Quantitative 5'-RACE with molecular barcodes generated TCR beta libraries. Each CDR3 protein gets one entry after TCRdb re-called the 5' RACE reads with MiXCR. This sample yields roughly 370,000 distinct CDR3 sequences, of which approximately 20% are seen a single time; roughly a sixth belongs to the top ten. On this clonotype: Antigen unknown. The limits of the CDR3 on the DNA are not certain, so only TCRdb's listed CDR3 is given.

The CDR3 contains 14 residues when both ends are counted. Germline CDR1 reads LNHNV; CDR2 reads YYDKDF (reference sequence). The TCR was taken from a male donor with ankylosing spondylitis. This sequence joins TRBV15 and TRBJ2-2. The sample comprised blood, either unsorted or a sorted T cell fraction (not recorded which). The CDR3 sequence is CATSRDFGAGELFF.